The 13 T cell receptor beta chains below were found in one sample sequenced in a study of blood T cell repertoires in COVID-19. The assay was immunoSEQ multiplex PCR, and TCRdb's table has in-frame clones only and misses some. This sample has around 220,000 clones; 90% occur once, and the top ten carry about 14%. Sample: PBMCs or T cells enriched from blood (not recorded which). All receptors come from a man aged 25-45 years who had been exposed to COVID-19.

The chain combines TRBV15 with TRBJ1-2, with 9 bases that match TRBD1. Germline V gene sequence: CDR1 LNHNV, CDR2 YYDKDF (reference sequence). This CDR3 spans 13 amino acids. Trimming removed 5 bases from V and 4 bases from J; junction bases left unmatched: 2. CDR3 sequence (DNA): TGTGCCACCAGCCCGGACAGGGGCTATGGCTACACCTTC. Translation gives CATSPDRGYGYTF.

This clone showed up just once. The rearrangement uses TRBV3-1 (or the pseudogene TRBV3-2) and TRBJ2-7; D is ambiguous. This CDR3 comprises 13 residues. Trimming cost V 0 bases and J 0 bases, with 3 bases left between them. The germline gives CDR1 LGHDT, CDR2 YNNKEL (reference sequence). The chain's CDR3 is CASSQDLSYEQYF. In nucleotides, the CDR3 is TGTGCCAGCAGCCAAGATCTCTCCTACGAGCAGTACTTC.

The rearrangement uses TRBV9 and TRBJ2-2, with 11 bases aligning to TRBD2. CDR1 is SGDLS, CDR2 YYNGEE, per germline. V lost 5 bases to trimming and J lost 6 bases; unmatched junction nucleotides: 9. The CDR3 runs to 16 residues. CDR3 DNA sequence: TGTGCCAGCAGGCGCGGACTAGCGGGCACACCCGGGGAGCTGTTTTTT. Translated, it gives CASRRGLAGTPGELFF.

The chain combines TRBV30 with TRBJ1-6; D remains unclear. Germline CDR1 and CDR2: GTSNPN and SVGIG (reference sequence). Trimming left V 3 bases short and J 0 bases short, with 9 bases between. This CDR3 comprises 15 residues. CDR3: CAWSAGLSYNSPLHF. The CDR3 region has the DNA TGTGCCTGGAGCGCAGGTCTCTCCTATAATTCACCCCTCCACTTT.

CDR3 DNA sequence: TGTGCTAGTGAAGCAGGGGGGTCCTACAATGAGCAGTTCTTC. Amino acids: CASEAGGSYNEQFF. This chain links TRBV12-5 with TRBJ2-1; a weak D match, TRBD1 (7 bases). The CDR3 totals 14 residues. Per germline, CDR1 LGHNT and CDR2 FRNRAP. With 7 bases removed from V and 1 base from J, the gap between germline ends came to 11 bases.

V gene TRBV27 combines with J gene TRBJ1-5; weak D call: TRBD1 (5 bases). The germline V gene encodes CDR1 MNHEY and CDR2 SMNVEV (reference sequence). This CDR3 comprises 13 residues. With 2 bases removed from V and 7 bases from J, the gap between germline ends came to 9 bases. This CDR3 is CASSLSQGQPQHF. CDR3 bases: TGTGCCAGCAGTTTAAGCCAGGGCCAGCCCCAGCATTTT.

V is TRBV3-1 (or the pseudogene TRBV3-2) and J is TRBJ1-2; D gene unclear. The germline CDR1 and CDR2 sequences are LGHDT and YNNKEL (reference sequence). The V gene lost 4 bases and the J gene lost 4 bases, with 13 bases spanning the gap. The CDR3 consists of 14 residues. The CDR3 nucleotides are TGTGCCAGCAGCCGCGTGGAGAGTGGCTATGGCTACACCTTC. It yields the protein CASSRVESGYGYTF.

The chain links TRBV6-6 to TRBJ2-1, with 9 bases lining up with TRBD1. The V gene end was trimmed by 6 bases and the J gene end by 9 bases; junction bases not matched to a gene: 15. The CDR3 is 16 amino acids. Looked up from germline, CDR1 is MNHNY and CDR2 is SVGAGI (reference sequence). The CDR3 sequence is CASSPAGDRVRGEQFF. CDR3 sequence (DNA): TGTGCCAGCAGCCCGGCGGGGGACAGGGTGAGAGGTGAGCAGTTCTTC.

The chain has TRBV7-3 and TRBJ2-1; TRBD2 agrees at 12 bases. The V and J ends lost 6 bases and 6 bases, in that order; junction bases with no gene match: 6. CDR3 size: 15 residues. Germline V gives CDR1 SGHTA, CDR2 FQGTGA. The CDR3: CASRTSGGPVNEQFF. As DNA, the CDR3 is TGTGCCAGCAGGACTAGCGGGGGTCCAGTCAATGAGCAGTTCTTC.

The chain is built from TRBV4-1 and TRBJ1-2, with D tentatively TRBD1 (5 bases). Trimming pared 2 bases from V and 4 bases from J, leaving 17 bases between. The CDR3 length is 16 residues. Germline V gene sequence: CDR1 MGHRA, CDR2 YSYEKL. The CDR3 spells CASSQTIIGGGYGYTF. CDR3 coding DNA: TGCGCCAGCAGCCAAACTATTATCGGGGGTGGCTATGGCTACACCTTC.

The rearrangement links TRBV11-2 to TRBJ1-6, with D maybe TRBD1 (6 bases). This CDR3 has 13 amino acids. Trimming removed 4 bases at V and 10 bases at J, with 11 bases between. Germline assignment: CDR1 SGHAT and CDR2 FQNNGV. CDR3 coding DNA: TGTGCCAGCAGCTCAACAGGGTGGTCACCCCTCCACTTT. It encodes CASSSTGWSPLHF.

The chain joins TRBV7-9 to TRBJ1-1; D is uncertain. V lost 3 bases to trimming and J lost 8 bases, with 4 bases between them. This CDR3 is built from 10 residues. Germline V gene sequence: CDR1 SEHNR, CDR2 FQNEAQ (reference sequence). The CDR3 sequence is CASSFREAFF. CDR3 nucleotides: TGTGCCAGCAGCTTTCGGGAAGCTTTCTTT.

The rearrangement joins TRBV19 to TRBJ2-1; perhaps TRBD2 as D (6 bases). V was pared by 10 bases and J by 0 bases, with 13 bases between. The germline V gene has CDR1 LNHDA and CDR2 SQIVND (reference sequence). The CDR3 is 14 residues long. The CDR3 spells CATTFGSSYNEQFF. The CDR3 DNA sequence: TGTGCCACTACATTCGGGAGCTCCTACAATGAGCAGTTCTTC. The complete variable domain, with remaining parts taken from reference TRBV19 and TRBJ2-1, reads DGGITQSPKYLFRKEGQNVTLSCEQNLNHDAMYWYRQDPGQGLRLIYYSQIVNDFQKGDIAEGYSVSREKKESFPLTVTSAQKNPTAFYLCATTFGSSYNEQFFGPGTRLTVL.